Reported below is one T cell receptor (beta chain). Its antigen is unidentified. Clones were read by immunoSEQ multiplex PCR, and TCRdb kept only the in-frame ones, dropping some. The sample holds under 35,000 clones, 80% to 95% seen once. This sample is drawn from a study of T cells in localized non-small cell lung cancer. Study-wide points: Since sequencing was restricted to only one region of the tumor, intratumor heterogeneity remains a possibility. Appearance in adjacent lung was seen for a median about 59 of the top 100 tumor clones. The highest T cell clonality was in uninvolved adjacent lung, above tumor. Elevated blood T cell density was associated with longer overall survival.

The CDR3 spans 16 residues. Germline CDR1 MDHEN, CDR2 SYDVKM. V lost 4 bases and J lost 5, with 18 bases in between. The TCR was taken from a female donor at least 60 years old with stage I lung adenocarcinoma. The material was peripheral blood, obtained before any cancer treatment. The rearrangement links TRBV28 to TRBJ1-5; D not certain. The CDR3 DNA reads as TGTGCCAGCAGTTCCCCATGGGCAGAATCGCATCAGCCCCAGCATTTT. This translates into CASSSPWAESHQPQHF.